The 14 T cell receptor beta chains given below trace back to one sample, sequenced in a study of blood T cell repertoires in COVID-19. Repertoires were generated with immunoSEQ multiplex PCR, while TCRdb's copy carries only in-frame clones and drops some. The profile shows about 110,000 clones, 80% to 90% of them singletons. The sample comprised peripheral blood. These receptors all come from a human donor in a cohort sampled during active COVID-19.

This clone has more than one count but fewer than ten. CDR3 nucleotide sequence: TGTGCCACCTCCGGGACAGGCACCACCGGGGAGCTGTTTTTT. This translates into CATSGTGTTGELFF. The J gene is TRBJ2-2, the V gene TRBV24-1; 8 bases align to TRBD1. Trimming cost V 9 bases and J 4 bases; bases outside gene matches: 6. Germline loops: CDR1 KGHDR, CDR2 SFDVKD. The CDR3 length is 14 residues.

The V call is TRBV4-1, the J call TRBJ2-5, with D perhaps matching TRBD2 (6 bases). The CDR3 is 13 residues long. The germline V gene encodes CDR1 MGHRA and CDR2 YSYEKL. Trimming took off 4 bases at V and 1 base at J, with 7 bases between the two ends. The CDR3 DNA is TGCGCCAGCAGCCGGGGACTCCAAGAGACCCAGTACTTC. Translation gives CASSRGLQETQYF.

The chain recombines TRBV28 with TRBJ1-5; D is undetermined. Germline V gives CDR1 MDHEN, CDR2 SYDVKM. The ends were cut back, 6 bases at V and 0 bases at J, with 12 bases in the middle. The CDR3 extends over 15 amino acids. The CDR3 bases are TGTGCCAGCAGAAAGGGTGACTATAGCAATCAGCCCCAGCATTTT. Translation: CASRKGDYSNQPQHF.

The chain combines TRBV3-1 (or the pseudogene TRBV3-2) with TRBJ1-6; TRBD1 might be the D (6 bases). The V and J ends lost 5 bases and 10 bases respectively, with 27 bases between them. The germline CDR1 and CDR2 sequences are LGHDT and YNNKEL (reference sequence). The CDR3 extends over 18 amino acids. The CDR3 bases are TGTGCCAGCAGCTCAAGGATCTGGGGGGGCCAGCCGCTGTCACCCCTCCACTTT. It translates to CASSSRIWGGQPLSPLHF.

The rearrangement uses TRBV18 and TRBJ1-2, with D hard to call. V was trimmed by 3 bases and J by 0 bases, leaving 11 bases between them. CDR3 length: 15 residues. The V gene's germline CDR1 is KGHSH and CDR2 LQKENI. The CDR3 reads CASSPSPTANYGYTF. The CDR3 DNA sequence: TGTGCCAGCTCACCGAGCCCCACAGCTAACTATGGCTACACCTTC.

This chain uses TRBV24-1 with TRBJ2-1; TRBD2 might be the D (5 bases). The CDR3 consists of 17 residues. Trimming stripped 4 bases from V and 7 bases from J, with 22 bases between. Germline CDR1 reads KGHDR; CDR2 reads SFDVKD. CDR3 protein: CATSESHVSTTGNEQFF. The CDR3 DNA reads TGTGCCACCAGTGAGTCCCACGTATCGACTACTGGAAATGAGCAGTTCTTC.

The rearrangement links TRBV4-1 to TRBJ2-7, with 7 bases fitting TRBD1. The V segment lost 0 bases and the J segment 3 bases; nucleotides outside the gene matches: 8. The CDR3 runs to 16 residues. The germline V gene has CDR1 MGHRA and CDR2 YSYEKL. CDR3: CASSQDRPGQYYEQYF. The CDR3 DNA reads as TGCGCCAGCAGCCAAGATAGGCCGGGACAGTACTACGAGCAGTACTTC.

This rearrangement joins TRBV4-2 to TRBJ1-2, with D unresolved. The CDR3 has 15 residues. V was pared by 0 bases and J by 7 bases, with 15 bases between. Germline CDR1 is LGHNA and CDR2 is YNFKEQ. This CDR3 is CASSQDTPEAGGYTF. The CDR3 nucleotides are TGTGCCAGCAGCCAAGATACCCCCGAGGCGGGTGGCTACACCTTC.

The chain couples TRBV2 to TRBJ2-7; TRBD1 aligns across 8 bases. CDR3 size: 13 residues. With V trimmed by 5 bases and J by 5 bases, 5 bases remained unmatched. Germline V gives CDR1 SNHLY, CDR2 FYNNEI. This chain's CDR3 is CASSNRGENEQYF. CDR3 nucleotide sequence: TGTGCCAGCAGTAACAGGGGGGAGAACGAGCAGTACTTC.

V and J are TRBV6-5 and TRBJ1-1, with TRBD1 matching over 9 bases. The germline CDR1 and CDR2 sequences are MNHEY and SVGAGI. The CDR3 has 15 amino acids. The trim removed 7 bases at V and 1 base at J, leaving 7 bases unmatched. The CDR3 is CASTRGTGTNTEAFF. Here the CDR3 DNA reads TGTGCCAGCACCCGGGGGACAGGGACGAACACTGAAGCTTTCTTT.

The chain couples TRBV5-1 to TRBJ1-2; TRBD1 might be the D (5 bases). Germline CDR1 SGHRS, CDR2 YFSETQ. CDR3 length equals 12 residues. V lost 2 bases to trimming and J lost 8 bases, with 10 bases between them. CDR3 loop: CASSFETVGYTF. The CDR3 DNA reads as TGCGCCAGCAGCTTCGAGACAGTCGGCTACACCTTC.

The chain has TRBV15 and TRBJ2-1, with TRBD2 identical over 9 bases. Trimming took 0 bases from V and 9 from J; bases not matched to a gene: 15. Germline CDR1 is LNHNV and CDR2 is YYDKDF (reference sequence). This CDR3 region has 18 residues. CDR3 sequence (DNA): TGTGCCACCAGCAGAGATCGGGGTAGCGGGAGACTGTGGGGTGAGCAGTTCTTC. This gives the protein CATSRDRGSGRLWGEQFF. The full variable domain, in which reference TRBV15 and TRBJ2-1 provide the parts outside the CDR3, is DAMVIQNPRYQVTQFGKPVTLSCSQTLNHNVMYWYQQKSSQAPKLLFHYYDKDFNNEADTPDNFQSRRPNTSFCFLDIRSPGLGDTAMYLCATSRDRGSGRLWGEQFFGPGTRLTVL.

The rearrangement joins TRBV3-1 (or the pseudogene TRBV3-2) to TRBJ1-5; a weak D match, TRBD1 (6 bases). The CDR3 sequence is 15 residues long. V lost 4 bases and J lost 0, with 10 bases in between. Germline V CDR1 and CDR2: LGHDT, YNNKEL (reference sequence). In DNA form, the CDR3 reads TGTGCCAGCAGCCCGACAGGCGTTAGCAATCAGCCCCAGCATTTT. It codes for CASSPTGVSNQPQHF.

This clone came up once. This chain connects TRBV11-3 to TRBJ2-5; D unresolved. CDR1 SGHNT and CDR2 YENEEA come from the germline V gene. Trimming cost V 1 base and J 5 bases, with 5 bases left between them. The CDR3 loop spans 12 amino acids. The CDR3 nucleotides read TGTGCCAGCAGCTTAGGGGCGGAGACCCAGTACTTC. Translation gives CASSLGAETQYF.